A single sample is the source of the 32 T cell receptor beta chains below, sequenced in a study of T-cell memory formation after mild COVID-19. TCRdb reprocessed the 5' RACE reads with MiXCR, giving one entry per CDR3 protein. This repertoire shows approximately 300,000 distinct CDR3 sequences, 15% found once; its top ten account for 22%. Sequenced sample: PBMCs or a T cell subset sorted from them (not recorded which). The receptors come from a man between 18 and 35 years old who had mild COVID-19 (a few samples of this study predate the infection). Cell type and time point are not known.

V is TRBV4-3 and J is TRBJ2-7, with D possibly being TRBD2 (6 bases). Trimming took off 2 bases at V and 1 base at J, with 27 bases between the two ends. CDR1 LGHNA and CDR2 YSLEER come from the germline V gene. The CDR3 totals 20 residues. The CDR3 loop is CASSQSTNIRDPGGSYEQYV. The CDR3 DNA reads TGCGCCAGCAGCCAATCTACAAACATCCGGGACCCCGGAGGGTCCTACGAGCAGTACGTC.

The gene calls are TRBV12-3 or TRBV12-4 and TRBJ2-5; a possible D gene is TRBD2 (5 bases). The CDR3 length is 13 residues. Trimming stripped 3 bases from V and 4 bases from J, with 9 bases between. CDR3 loop: CASSFVGRETQYF. CDR3 DNA sequence: TGTGCCAGCAGTTTTGTTGGGAGAGAGACCCAGTACTTC.

This chain connects TRBV7-6 to TRBJ2-7, with 7 bases aligning to TRBD2. Germline V gives CDR1 SGHVS, CDR2 FNYEAQ. V lost 2 bases, J lost 6 bases, and 7 bases stayed unmatched. CDR3 length equals 14 residues. Here the CDR3 reads CASSLSGATLEQYF. CDR3 DNA: TGTGCCAGCAGCTTAAGCGGGGCAACCCTCGAGCAGTACTTC.

This chain uses TRBV5-1 with TRBJ2-5, with D maybe TRBD2 (6 bases). Germline V gene data show CDR1 as SGHRS and CDR2 as YFSETQ. Trimming removed 1 base from V and 3 bases from J, with 25 bases in between. The CDR3 extends over 19 amino acids. CDR3 sequence: CASSLLASAKIKEEETQYF. The CDR3 nucleotides are TGCGCCAGCAGCTTGTTAGCTAGCGCAAAGATAAAGGAGGAAGAGACCCAGTACTTC.

A word on this clonotype: The limits of the CDR3 on the DNA are not certain, so only TCRdb's listed CDR3 is given. This rearrangement joins TRBV10-1 to TRBJ2-2; the listed D gene, TRBD2, was not tested against the DNA. A total of 14 residues make up the CDR3, ends included. The germline V gene has CDR1 WNHNN and CDR2 SYGVQD (reference sequence). The CDR3 sequence is CAIPPGKHRGAVFF.

This clonotype was counted only a few times. The rearrangement links TRBV11-2 to TRBJ2-7; 8 bases are shared with TRBD2. The CDR3 totals 15 residues. After removal of 5 bases from V and 0 bases from J, the junction contained 6 bases not matched to a gene. Germline CDR1 SGHAT, CDR2 FQNNGV. CDR3 nucleotides: TGTGCCAGCAGCCGGGGGGGGGCGTTCTCCTACGAGCAGTACGTC. It specifies CASSRGGAFSYEQYV.

This clonotype was seen at least ten times. The chain joins TRBV28 to TRBJ2-7; a weak D match, TRBD2 (6 bases). V was clipped by 11 bases and J by 0 bases, with 14 bases between them. This CDR3 spans 13 amino acids. The V gene's germline CDR1 is MDHEN and CDR2 SYDVKM. The chain's CDR3 is CAAWRDGSYEQYF. The CDR3 nucleotides read TGTGCCGCTTGGAGGGACGGCTCCTACGAGCAGTACTTC.

J is TRBJ1-6 and V is TRBV6-2 or TRBV6-3; D is unclear. Trimming took 5 bases from V and 8 from J, leaving 10 bases between them. The germline V gene encodes CDR1 MNHEY and CDR2 SVGEGT. This CDR3 region has 13 residues. CDR3 protein: CASSVRADSPLHF. As DNA, the CDR3 is TGTGCCAGCAGTGTTCGGGCTGATTCACCCCTCCACTTT.

This clonotype has ten or more counts. The V call is TRBV5-1, the J call TRBJ1-4; 8 bases are a match to TRBD1. Looked up from germline, CDR1 is SGHRS and CDR2 is YFSETQ. J gave up 6 bases and V 4 bases, and 17 bases lay outside the gene matches. This CDR3 is 18 amino acids long. The CDR3 is CASSVVPPGQEQHEKLFF. The CDR3 DNA reads as TGCGCCAGCAGCGTTGTTCCTCCGGGACAGGAGCAACATGAAAAACTGTTTTTT.

This clonotype was observed a handful of times. This rearrangement joins TRBV5-1 to TRBJ2-3; TRBD2 agrees at 11 bases. The CDR3 runs to 14 residues. The trim removed 4 bases at V and 4 bases at J, leaving 2 bases unmatched. The germline V gene encodes CDR1 SGHRS and CDR2 YFSETQ. CDR3 nucleotides: TGCGCCAGCAGCATAGCGGGGGGGCCAGATACGCAGTATTTT. Translation gives CASSIAGGPDTQYF.

V gene TRBV20-1 combines with J gene TRBJ1-2; a possible D gene is TRBD1 (5 bases). Germline lookup yields CDR1 DFQATT and CDR2 SNEGSKA (reference sequence). V lost 5 bases and J lost 2, with 15 bases in between. The CDR3 is 14 residues long. In DNA, the CDR3 is TGCAGTGCTCCGGGTCTGACAGCGAACTATGGCTACACCTTC. Translated: CSAPGLTANYGYTF.

The chain has TRBV7-2 and TRBJ2-4; TRBD1 might be the D (6 bases). CDR1 and CDR2 from the germline V gene are SGHTA and FQGNSA. This CDR3 comprises 18 residues. V gave up 0 bases and J gave up 1 base, with 16 bases separating them. The CDR3 is CASSLAPWTAAAKNIQYF. DNA for the CDR3: TGTGCCAGCAGCTTAGCCCCTTGGACAGCCGCGGCCAAAAACATTCAGTACTTC.

This clonotype was observed once. V and J are TRBV6-2 or TRBV6-3 and TRBJ2-7; tentatively, D is TRBD2 (5 bases). This CDR3 is built from 16 residues. Deletions cut 5 bases from V and 3 bases from J, with 20 bases between. Germline V gene sequence: CDR1 MNHEY, CDR2 SVGEGT. The chain's CDR3 is CASSPHDRAESYEQYV. The CDR3 DNA is TGTGCCAGCAGTCCACACGATAGAGCGGAGAGCTACGAGCAGTACGTC.

In this sample, this clonotype turned up a few times. This sequence joins TRBV15 and TRBJ2-7, with D perhaps given as TRBD1 or TRBD2 (5 bases each). V dropped 7 bases and J dropped 13 bases, with 14 bases sitting between them. The CDR3 covers 10 residues. The germline CDR1 and CDR2 sequences are LNHNV and YYDKDF (reference sequence). The CDR3 sequence: CATTGADRYV. CDR3 in DNA: TGTGCCACCACCGGGGCAGACCGATACGTC.

This clonotype was found a few times. This sequence joins TRBV7-2 and TRBJ2-7, with a weak D call TRBD2 (6 bases). CDR3 length equals 14 residues. Between the trimmed V and J ends, which lost 7 bases and 3 bases, there was a span of 16 bases. CDR1 and CDR2 (germline): SGHTA, FQGNSA. The DNA of the CDR3 is TGTGCCAGCAACCTGCCCGGGAGAAGCTACGAGCAGTACTTC. Amino acid sequence: CASNLPGRSYEQYF.

There are many counts of this clonotype. The rearrangement links TRBV5-1 to TRBJ2-3, with D unclear. The V gene lost 4 bases and the J gene lost 2 bases, with 11 bases spanning the gap. In germline, CDR1 is SGHRS, CDR2 YFSETQ. This CDR3 has 14 residues. CDR3 sequence: CASSVVDHTDTQYF. The CDR3 coding sequence is TGCGCCAGCAGCGTCGTAGATCACACAGATACGCAGTATTTT.

This clonotype was detected a few times. The gene calls are TRBV10-3 and TRBJ2-7; 10 nucleotides align to TRBD2. Germline loops: CDR1 ENHRY, CDR2 SYGVKD. CDR3 length: 15 residues. V shed 3 bases and J 2 bases; nucleotides not matched to a gene: 4. The CDR3 reads CAISETSGAAYEQYF. CDR3 DNA sequence: TGTGCCATCAGTGAAACTAGCGGGGCAGCCTACGAGCAGTACTTC.

This clonotype has more than one count but fewer than ten. The V gene is TRBV9, the J gene TRBJ2-2, with 7 bases that match TRBD1. Germline-derived CDR1 and CDR2 are SGDLS and YYNGEE. There are 14 residues in the CDR3. V shed 3 bases, J shed 3 bases, and the junction held 2 bases outside the gene matches. The CDR3 nucleotides read TGTGCCAGCAGCGGACAGGGAGACACCGGGGAGCTGTTTTTT. Residues: CASSGQGDTGELFF.

In its sample, this clonotype was seen a few times. The V and J genes are TRBV10-2 and TRBJ1-2; the D gene is possibly TRBD1 (5 bases). Trimming took off 4 bases at V and 4 bases at J, with 10 bases between the two ends. This CDR3 has 13 residues. Germline lookup yields CDR1 WSHSY and CDR2 SAAADI. The CDR3 is CASSGGEGYGYTF. CDR3 nucleotides: TGCGCCAGCAGTGGAGGGGAGGGCTATGGCTACACCTTC.

This clonotype was counted only a few times. The J gene is TRBJ1-1, the V gene TRBV29-1; 7 positions agree with TRBD1. CDR3 length: 13 amino acids. Trimming cost V 6 bases and J 3 bases; bases outside gene matches: 7. Germline assignment: CDR1 SQVTM and CDR2 ANQGSEA. The CDR3 spells CSVKTGRDTEAFF. The CDR3 coding sequence is TGCAGCGTCAAGACAGGGAGGGACACTGAAGCTTTCTTT.

The gene calls are TRBV7-3 and TRBJ1-6; D uncertain. Germline CDR1 reads SGHTA; CDR2 reads FQGTGA. This CDR3 comprises 14 residues. The ends were cut back, 2 bases at V and 7 bases at J, with 9 bases in the middle. The CDR3 DNA is TGTGCCAGCAGCTTATGGGGAATCAATTCACCCCTCCACTTT. Encoded protein: CASSLWGINSPLHF.

This clonotype was found a few times. The V call is TRBV5-6, the J call TRBJ2-3, with unresolved D. CDR1 SGHDT and CDR2 YYEEEE come from the germline V gene. CDR3 length: 14 amino acids. Deletions cut 4 bases from V and 5 bases from J, with 14 bases between. This chain's CDR3 is CASSAENLGDTQYF. CDR3 bases: TGTGCCAGCAGCGCGGAGAACCTGGGAGATACGCAGTATTTT.

This clonotype has only a few counts. The V call is TRBV7-2, the J call TRBJ1-5; the match to TRBD1 covers 7 bases. Germline V gene lookup returns CDR1 SGHTA and CDR2 FQGNSA. The trim removed 0 bases at V and 6 bases at J, leaving 5 bases unmatched. The CDR3 loop spans 15 amino acids. The CDR3 protein is CASSLATTGLQPQHF. DNA of the CDR3: TGTGCCAGCAGCTTAGCTACGACAGGGCTTCAGCCCCAGCATTTT.

This clonotype was counted only a few times. This sequence joins TRBV4-3 and TRBJ2-5; no clear D gene. The V end lost 2 bases, the J end lost 2 bases, and 12 bases lay between the germline ends. CDR3 length: 15 residues. Per the germline V gene, CDR1 is LGHNA and CDR2 is YSLEER. CDR3 DNA sequence: TGCGCCAGCAGCCAATCTGGCAGGCCTCAAGAGACCCAGTACTTC. Translated: CASSQSGRPQETQYF.

The genes are TRBV29-1 and TRBJ1-1; D is uncertain. CDR3 size: 13 residues. The V end lost 5 bases, the J end lost 0 bases, and 10 bases lay between the germline ends. In germline, CDR1 is SQVTM, CDR2 ANQGSEA. As DNA, the CDR3 is TGCAGCGTTCAGGACTCCATGAACACTGAAGCTTTCTTT. It codes for CSVQDSMNTEAFF.

The gene calls are TRBV5-1 and TRBJ2-1; 7 bases are shared with TRBD2. V shed 4 bases and J 14 bases; nucleotides not matched to a gene: 18. This CDR3 is 15 amino acids long. Germline V gene sequence: CDR1 SGHRS, CDR2 YFSETQ. The CDR3 loop is CASSPGTLGGTKEFF. The CDR3 DNA is TGCGCCAGCAGCCCGGGGACCTTGGGGGGGACTAAGGAGTTCTTC.

The CDR3 here is CASSLMSATNEKLFF. The CDR3 bases are TGTGCCAGCAGCTTGATGAGCGCAACTAATGAAAAACTGTTTTTT. The genes are TRBV5-6 and TRBJ1-4, with D uncertain. Germline V gene data show CDR1 as SGHDT and CDR2 as YYEEEE. Trimming took off 1 base at V and 0 bases at J, with 7 bases between the two ends. This CDR3 is built from 15 residues.

This clonotype has just a few counts. This rearrangement joins TRBV5-1 to TRBJ2-5; the D call may be TRBD1 or TRBD2 (5 bases each). Between the trimmed V and J ends, which lost 3 bases and 3 bases, there was a span of 18 bases. This CDR3 has 16 amino acids. CDR1 and CDR2 (germline): SGHRS, YFSETQ. The CDR3 sequence: CASSWRSGTDKETQYF. CDR3 nucleotide sequence: TGCGCCAGCAGCTGGCGCTCCGGGACGGACAAAGAGACCCAGTACTTC. The full variable domain, with the rest looked up from reference TRBV5-1 and TRBJ2-5, is KAGVTQTPRYLIKTRGQQVTLSCSPISGHRSVSWYQQTPGQGLQFLFEYFSETQRNKGNFPGRFSGRQFSNSRSEMNVSTLELGDSALYLCASSWRSGTDKETQYFGPGTRLLVL.

The sample holds many counts of this clonotype. The chain uses TRBV20-1 and TRBJ2-3, with TRBD2 identical over 9 bases. Germline CDR1 DFQATT, CDR2 SNEGSKA (reference sequence). The CDR3 sequence is 14 residues long. With V trimmed by 1 base and J by 4 bases, 3 bases remained unmatched. The DNA of the CDR3 is TGCAGTGCTAGAGTCGGCGGGGGGGCAGATACGCAGTATTTT. This gives the protein CSARVGGGADTQYF.

This clonotype was seen more than once but under ten times. The CDR3 DNA sequence: TGCAGCGTTGATGTGGGGGCGAAGAACACTGAAGCTTTCTTT. Residues: CSVDVGAKNTEAFF. The gene calls are TRBV29-1 and TRBJ1-1, with D perhaps TRBD1 (6 bases). Germline CDR1 and CDR2: SQVTM and ANQGSEA. Trimming cost V 3 bases and J 1 base, with 12 bases left between them. There are 14 residues in the CDR3.

The V gene is TRBV5-4, the J gene TRBJ2-3; 7 positions match TRBD1. J was trimmed by 14 bases and V by 0 bases; bases with no gene match: 6. CDR3 size: 12 residues. CDR1 is SGHNT, CDR2 YYREEE, per germline (reference sequence). The chain's CDR3 is CASSLETGLGYF. CDR3 DNA sequence: TGTGCCAGCAGCTTGGAGACAGGGCTAGGGTATTTT.

This chain connects TRBV6-6 to TRBJ1-2; no reliable D call. Trimming shortened V by 8 bases and J by 0 bases, and 19 bases separated the two germline ends. CDR3 length equals 16 residues. Germline values: CDR1 MNHNY, CDR2 SVGAGI (reference sequence). The CDR3 DNA reads as TGTGCCAGCTTCTTAGAGGCGGGCAGACCTAACTATGGCTACACCTTC. Its protein is CASFLEAGRPNYGYTF.